The next 10 T cell receptor beta chains were all read from a single sample in a study of spatial heterogeneity in lung cancer. A single record per CDR3 protein comes from TCRdb applying MiXCR to the 5' RACE reads. The sample shows about 10,000 distinct CDR3 sequences, 4.5% to 6% of them seen only once. Time point reported: sample taken at primary tumor resection. Whole RNA, isolated from tumor, nontumor lung or frozen PBMC, was sequenced without prior sorting. Sample: PBMCs, taken at surgery. These receptors all come from a male donor with early-stage non-small cell lung cancer.

This clonotype was counted at least ten times. The V call is TRBV7-9, the J call TRBJ1-2; perhaps TRBD1 as D (5 bases). Deletions cut 3 bases from V and 6 bases from J, with 8 bases between. The V gene's germline CDR1 is SEHNR and CDR2 FQNEAQ (reference sequence). This CDR3 spans 12 amino acids. The DNA for the CDR3 is TGTGCCAGCAGCTTGGACAATGATGGCTACACCTTC. Translated: CASSLDNDGYTF.

This clonotype was seen at least ten times. The rearrangement links TRBV12-3 or TRBV12-4 to TRBJ2-3, with 13 bases matching TRBD2. Germline trimming cut 5 bases from V and 5 bases from J; bases unmatched to any gene: 13. CDR3 length equals 18 residues. DNA for the CDR3: TGTGCCAGCAGTCCACGGACCGGGACTAGCGGGGCGGGAGATACGCAGTATTTT. Translating it yields CASSPRTGTSGAGDTQYF.

This clonotype is classed as medium-sized. The genes are TRBV6-5 and TRBJ1-2, with D tentatively TRBD1 (5 bases). CDR3 length equals 17 residues. Per the germline V gene, CDR1 is MNHEY and CDR2 is SVGAGI. The V end lost 0 bases, the J end lost 0 bases, and 14 bases lay between the germline ends. The CDR3 sequence: CASSYSASRGANYGYTF. CDR3 in DNA: TGTGCCAGCAGTTACTCGGCCTCCCGGGGCGCTAACTATGGCTACACCTTC.

This clonotype was found many times. The chain is built from TRBV19 and TRBJ1-5, with D perhaps matching TRBD1 (6 bases). The CDR3 contains 16 residues. Trimming removed 4 bases at V and 3 bases at J, with 16 bases between. Germline V gives CDR1 LNHDA, CDR2 SQIVND (reference sequence). The CDR3, as DNA: TGTGCCAGTAGTAAGAGTACGGGACACTTCAATCAGCCCCAGCATTTT. It yields the protein CASSKSTGHFNQPQHF.

Ten or more counts support this clonotype. The rearrangement links TRBV7-9 to TRBJ1-2, with D maybe TRBD1 (6 bases). The CDR3 sequence is 13 residues long. Germline CDR1 reads SEHNR; CDR2 reads FQNEAQ (reference sequence). V was trimmed by 5 bases and J by 4 bases, leaving 11 bases between them. The CDR3 nucleotides read TGTGCCAGCAGCCACAGGGTTACCTATGGCTACACCTTC. Encoded protein: CASSHRVTYGYTF.

The V call is TRBV7-2, the J call TRBJ2-2; TRBD2 is a possible D gene (5 bases). V was clipped by 4 bases and J by 5 bases, with 11 bases between them. The length of the CDR3 is 14 residues. CDR1 is SGHTA and CDR2 is FQGNSA in the germline V gene. Here the CDR3 reads CASSSRTGTGELFF. CDR3 DNA sequence: TGTGCCAGCAGCTCGCGGACTGGGACCGGGGAGCTGTTTTTT.

The chain uses TRBV2 and TRBJ1-6, with 10 bases matching TRBD1. V lost 4 bases, J lost 7 bases, and 4 bases stayed unmatched. The CDR3 has 15 amino acids. CDR1 and CDR2 (germline): SNHLY, FYNNEI. Written as DNA, the CDR3 is TGTGCCAGCAGTGCTCGGGACAGGGGAAATTCACCCCTCCACTTT. Translation gives CASSARDRGNSPLHF.

Many counts were recorded for this clonotype. The chain is built from TRBV5-1 and TRBJ2-1, with D perhaps being TRBD1 or TRBD2 (5 bases each). The CDR3 sequence is 15 residues long. Germline values: CDR1 SGHRS, CDR2 YFSETQ. V was clipped by 0 bases and J by 4 bases, with 11 bases between them. CDR3 protein: CASSLEGTEYNEQFF. The CDR3 coding sequence is TGCGCCAGCAGCTTGGAAGGGACGGAATACAATGAGCAGTTCTTC.

By frequency in the sample, this clonotype is medium-sized. This chain joins TRBV20-1 and TRBJ2-7; unclear D gene. The CDR3 covers 14 residues. Germline values: CDR1 DFQATT, CDR2 SNEGSKA (reference sequence). The germline V and J ends were trimmed by 5 bases and 6 bases, with 20 bases remaining between them. The DNA of the CDR3 is TGCAGTGCTCGCCGGACCAACGGCCGAGGCGAGCAGTACTTC. As protein: CSARRTNGRGEQYF.

A few counts support this clonotype. One end of the junction varies from germline; a read error may be responsible. The chain combines TRBV5-5 with TRBJ2-1; D remains ambiguous. Germline V gives CDR1 SGHKS, CDR2 YYEKEE (reference sequence). CDR3 length equals 14 residues. The CDR3 DNA reads TGTGCCAGCAGCTTGTTGGGGTCCTACAATGAGCGGTTCTTC. It specifies CASSLLGSYNERFF.